This T cell receptor beta chain was retrieved from a study of PD-1 blockade in mismatch repair-deficient tumors. The table came from immunoSEQ multiplex PCR; TCRdb's copy has only in-frame clones and leaves some out. In the table there are some 97,000 clones, approximately 80% of which are singletons. All patients were mismatch repair deficient, assessed by either PCR or immunohistochemistry. The J segment lost 4 bases and the V segment lost 4 bases, leaving 0 bases of the junction unmatched. Germline CDR1 SGHTA, CDR2 FQGTGA. The CDR3 loop spans 13 amino acids. This clone showed up just a few times. The starting material was peripheral blood, obtained approximately 8 months after starting pembrolizumab. This sequence was found in an adult with mismatch repair-deficient cancer. The V and J genes are TRBV7-3 and TRBJ2-5; 10 bases are shared with TRBD2. The chain's CDR3 is CASSSSGRETQYF. CDR3 in DNA: TGTGCCAGCAGCTCTAGCGGGAGAGAGACCCAGTACTTC.